Following are 2 T cell receptor beta chains from one sample sequenced in a study of monozygotic twins with inflammatory bowel disease. TCRdb reprocessed the 5' RACE reads and stores each CDR3 protein as one record, lacking DNA. This sample contains roughly 100,000 distinct CDR3 sequences. Sequencing used blood. All receptors derive from a human donor with ulcerative colitis or Crohn's disease, or a healthy co-twin of an affected twin (not recorded which).

This CDR3 is CASSPSKLGSTEQYF. The genes are TRBV18 and TRBJ2-7. The CDR3 is 15 residues long. Germline CDR1 reads KGHSH; CDR2 reads LQKENI.

This chain links TRBV6-5 with TRBJ2-7; TCRdb gives TRBD1 as the D gene, but with no DNA this cannot be confirmed. The CDR3 runs 15 residues. Germline V CDR1 and CDR2: MNHEY, SVGAGI. The CDR3 spells CASSYSGQGTYEQYF.